This T cell receptor (beta chain) was retrieved from a study of cytomegalovirus exposure and HLA in healthy donors. Study results and caveats: TCR beta chains numbering more than 150 were designated cytomegalovirus-associated. First-cohort TCR clusters tended to co-occur in the roughly 120 validation repertoires, a later analysis found. Three of the chains that were CMV-associated were confirmed in vitro to be specific for CMV antigens.

There are 12 residues in the CDR3. Germline values: CDR1 SGHDT, CDR2 YYEEEE. V shed 4 bases and J shed 4 bases, with 8 bases lying between them. Using immunoSEQ multiplex PCR, the repertoire was profiled, and TCRdb retains in-frame clones only, with some absent. The sample includes about 200,000 clones, 70% to 85% of them seen just once. The validation cohort, a group of some 120 subjects, included the donors and was separate from the roughly 600-subject first cohort. For this clone: Antigen unknown. Other DNA sequences of this sample code for an identical CDR3.

Sequencing used PBMCs. The source is a woman aged 25-40 years in good health and CMV-seropositive. The chain recombines TRBV5-6 with TRBJ1-1; possibly TRBD1 for D (6 bases). The CDR3, as DNA: TGTGCCAGCAGCCTCAGGGGCACTGAAGCTTTCTTT. This sequence encodes CASSLRGTEAFF.